These 27 T cell receptor beta chains came from one sample sequenced in a study of blood T cells in healthy people across ages. For the second PCR, which ran for about 6 to 12 cycles, a sample-barcoded 5' primer and a J-beta primer mix were used. TCRdb re-analysed the 5' RACE reads in MiXCR, keeping a single row per CDR3 protein. The sample lists about 1.7 million distinct CDR3 sequences; 28% were seen once. The sample comprised blood. These receptors all come from a woman in her thirties in good health.

There are many counts of this clonotype. The chain is built from TRBV7-9 and TRBJ2-1; no clear D gene. Germline V gene sequence: CDR1 SEHNR, CDR2 FQNEAQ (reference sequence). The CDR3 length is 16 residues. Between the trimmed V and J ends, which lost 2 bases and 1 base, there was a span of 12 bases. The CDR3 DNA follows: TGTGCCAGCAGCTTAATCCGATTAAAGTCCTACAATGAGCAGTTCTTC. It yields the protein CASSLIRLKSYNEQFF.

The gene calls are TRBV7-9 and TRBJ2-1; 9 nucleotides agree with TRBD2. CDR3 size: 17 residues. Trimming took 5 bases from V and 4 from J; bases not matched to a gene: 12. Germline values: CDR1 SEHNR, CDR2 FQNEAQ (reference sequence). This chain's CDR3 is CASSRSGAGGFYNEQFF. In DNA, the CDR3 is TGTGCCAGCAGCCGGAGTGGGGCGGGAGGGTTTTACAATGAGCAGTTCTTC.

J is TRBJ1-2 and V is TRBV29-1, with D maybe TRBD1 (6 bases). The CDR3 runs to 17 residues. Germline V gene data show CDR1 as SQVTM and CDR2 as ANQGSEA. Between the trimmed V and J ends, which lost 7 bases and 7 bases, there was a span of 31 bases. The CDR3, as DNA: TGCAGCGCTGTCGAGACAGGAGCCGCCCCCGGGAGAGGTGGCTACACCTTC. Translating it yields CSAVETGAAPGRGGYTF.

This clonotype was seen more than once but under ten times. This rearrangement joins TRBV28 to TRBJ2-6; D is unresolved. Trimming cost V 3 bases and J 2 bases, with 14 bases left between them. Germline CDR1 MDHEN, CDR2 SYDVKM. CDR3 length: 17 residues. The CDR3 DNA is TGTGCCAGCAGTTTTGAAAACATCATTACTGGGGCCAACGTCCTGACTTTC. Translated: CASSFENIITGANVLTF. The whole variable domain, filled in from reference TRBV28 and TRBJ2-6, reads DVKVTQSSRYLVKRTGEKVFLECVQDMDHENMFWYRQDPGLGLRLIYFSYDVKMKEKGDIPEGYSVSREKKERFSLILESASTNQTSMYLCASSFENIITGANVLTFGAGSRLTVL.

This clonotype was observed a few times. The J gene is TRBJ2-7, the V gene TRBV4-2; 7 nucleotides match TRBD2. This CDR3 region has 15 residues. Looked up from germline, CDR1 is LGHNA and CDR2 is YNFKEQ. Trimming removed 0 bases from V and 2 bases from J; junction bases left unmatched: 4. CDR3 DNA: TGTGCCAGCAGCCAAGACGGGGGGTTTCCCTACGAGCAGTACTTC. Residues: CASSQDGGFPYEQYF.

Comment on this clonotype: With a much larger clone just one base away, this may be a read error. This chain joins TRBV4-1 and TRBJ1-2; 9 bases align to TRBD1. Germline-derived CDR1 and CDR2 are MGHRA and YSYEKL. This CDR3 comprises 15 residues. The CDR3 nucleotides read TGCGTCAGCAGCCTATATGCGGACAGGGGCTATGGCTACACCTTC. Its translation is CVSSLYADRGYGYTF.

A few counts support this clonotype. V is TRBV20-1 and J is TRBJ1-1; D is possibly TRBD1 (6 bases). The germline gives CDR1 DFQATT, CDR2 SNEGSKA (reference sequence). The CDR3 covers 11 residues. Trimming left V 5 bases short and J 8 bases short, with 12 bases between. CDR3 residues: CSAPNTGEAFF. In DNA form, the CDR3 reads TGCAGTGCTCCCAACACAGGGGAAGCTTTCTTT.

As concerns this clonotype: Being one base from a much bigger clone, this may be a read error. This chain links TRBV7-2 with TRBJ1-2; TRBD1 aligns across 9 bases. This CDR3 is 14 amino acids long. Trimming took 6 bases from V and 10 from J; bases not matched to a gene: 12. Germline V gene sequence: CDR1 SGHTA, CDR2 FQGNSA. In nucleotides, the CDR3 is TGTGCCAGCAGAAGGACAGGGGCAAACTACGACTACACCTTC. Amino acids: CASRRTGANYDYTF.

The DNA of the CDR3 is TGTGCCAGCAAACTTGGTGGGGTAGCTGAAGCTTTCTTT. It yields the protein CASKLGGVAEAFF. The J gene is TRBJ1-1, the V gene TRBV5-5; D is uncertain. The CDR3 is made up of 13 amino acids. In germline, CDR1 is SGHKS, CDR2 YYEKEE (reference sequence). Trimming removed 6 bases from V and 6 bases from J, with 15 bases in between.

The genes are TRBV6-6 and TRBJ2-7, with D unclear. The CDR3 sequence is 15 residues long. Germline V gives CDR1 MNHNY, CDR2 SVGAGI (reference sequence). Trimming stripped 8 bases from V and 0 bases from J, with 17 bases between. The CDR3 region has the DNA TGTGCCAGCGGAGTAAACAGCAAGAGCTCCTACGAGCAGTACTTC. Encoded protein: CASGVNSKSSYEQYF.

The sample holds a few counts of this clonotype. The V gene is TRBV29-1, the J gene TRBJ2-1, with 10 bases aligning to TRBD2. The trim removed 1 base at V and 9 bases at J, leaving 6 bases unmatched. This CDR3 contains 14 residues. Germline loops: CDR1 SQVTM, CDR2 ANQGSEA. CDR3 residues: CSVEGTSGLREQFF. DNA for the CDR3: TGCAGCGTTGAAGGGACTAGCGGACTGCGTGAGCAGTTCTTC.

The chain carries TRBV5-1 and TRBJ2-5; D may be TRBD2 (5 bases). V shed 3 bases and J shed 5 bases, with 20 bases lying between them. This CDR3 comprises 16 residues. The germline V gene encodes CDR1 SGHRS and CDR2 YFSETQ. The DNA for the CDR3 is TGCGCCAGCAGCTACCGGGGAGACGGAATAGGGGAGACCCAGTACTTC. Its protein product is CASSYRGDGIGETQYF.

This chain connects TRBV29-1 to TRBJ1-4; the D is unclear. CDR3 length: 14 residues. V lost 7 bases and J 8 bases, leaving 20 bases between the germline ends. Germline CDR1 and CDR2: SQVTM and ANQGSEA. CDR3 residues: CSAAPVQPREKLFF. The CDR3 DNA follows: TGCAGCGCCGCCCCGGTACAGCCGCGGGAAAAACTGTTTTTT.

The count of this clonotype is one. The chain joins TRBV5-1 to TRBJ1-3; D is undetermined. Germline CDR1 and CDR2: SGHRS and YFSETQ. Trimming cost V 3 bases and J 0 bases, with 13 bases left between them. The CDR3 is 16 residues long. CDR3 nucleotide sequence: TGCGCCAGCAGCTCGAGGACGGGTACCTCTGGAAACACCATATATTTT. Encoded protein: CASSSRTGTSGNTIYF.

This clonotype has ten or more counts. The chain joins TRBV20-1 to TRBJ2-5; weak D call: TRBD2 (7 bases). V lost 1 base, J lost 3 bases, and 15 bases lay in between. This CDR3 region has 15 residues. Germline V CDR1 and CDR2: DFQATT, SNEGSKA (reference sequence). This CDR3 reads CSARVKGGAEETQYF. CDR3 sequence (DNA): TGCAGTGCTAGAGTGAAGGGGGGGGCCGAAGAGACCCAGTACTTC.

The rearrangement links TRBV20-1 to TRBJ2-5; the D gene is possibly TRBD2 (5 bases). Trimming removed 6 bases at V and 5 bases at J, with 19 bases between. The germline V gene has CDR1 DFQATT and CDR2 SNEGSKA (reference sequence). The CDR3 is 14 amino acids. Written as DNA, the CDR3 is TGCAGTGCCACCTCGGCTAGCAGAGTGGAGACCCAGTACTTC. Encoded protein: CSATSASRVETQYF.

This clonotype turned up a few times. This chain connects TRBV20-1 to TRBJ1-2; D gene ambiguous. V lost 1 base and J lost 8, with 11 bases in between. The CDR3 is made up of 12 amino acids. CDR1 DFQATT and CDR2 SNEGSKA come from the germline V gene (reference sequence). The CDR3 loop reads CSARGKARGYTF. DNA for the CDR3: TGCAGTGCTAGAGGCAAAGCGAGAGGCTACACCTTC.

This clonotype was counted between two and nine times. V is TRBV20-1 and J is TRBJ2-7, with 9 bases matching TRBD1. The V and J ends lost 3 bases and 3 bases, in that order; junction bases with no gene match: 3. This CDR3 is 13 amino acids long. Germline-derived CDR1 and CDR2 are DFQATT and SNEGSKA (reference sequence). The CDR3 nucleotides are TGCAGTGCTAGCACGGACAGGGGCTACGAGCAGTACTTC. Protein sequence: CSASTDRGYEQYF.

The table lists this clonotype with a few counts. The V and J genes are TRBV7-2 and TRBJ2-1; no clear D. CDR3 length: 14 residues. Germline loops: CDR1 SGHTA, CDR2 FQGNSA. The V and J ends lost 5 bases and 5 bases respectively, with 13 bases between them. The CDR3 DNA reads TGTGCCAGCAGCCCTACCCTGGGCCACAATGAGCAGTTCTTC. Translating gives CASSPTLGHNEQFF.

V and J are TRBV28 and TRBJ1-6; 9 bases fit TRBD1. Trimming removed 5 bases from V and 9 bases from J; junction bases left unmatched: 8. The CDR3 is made up of 15 amino acids. In germline, CDR1 is MDHEN, CDR2 SYDVKM. The CDR3 DNA is TGTGCCAGCAGTATGGGACAGGGTTTCCGTTCACCCCTCCACTTT. It specifies CASSMGQGFRSPLHF. Together with reference TRBV28 and TRBJ1-6, the CDR3 gives the full variable domain: DVKVTQSSRYLVKRTGEKVFLECVQDMDHENMFWYRQDPGLGLRLIYFSYDVKMKEKGDIPEGYSVSREKKERFSLILESASTNQTSMYLCASSMGQGFRSPLHFGNGTRLTVT.

This clonotype occurred once. CDR3 DNA sequence: TGTGCTCCCGGGGAGCTGTTTTTT. Translation gives CAPGELFF. The chain joins TRBV14 to TRBJ2-2; no firm D call. The CDR3 runs to 8 residues. In germline, CDR1 is SGHDN, CDR2 FVKESK. The variable domain in full, with the rest retrieved from reference TRBV14 and TRBJ2-2, is EAGVTQFPSHSVIEKGQTVTLRCDPISGHDNLYWYRRVMGKEIKFLLHFVKESKQDESGMPNNRFLAERTGGTYSTLKVQPAELEDSGVYFCAPGELFFGEGSRLTVL.

This clonotype was observed a few times. The V gene is TRBV20-1, the J gene TRBJ2-3; possible D gene TRBD2, 6 bases. The CDR3 sequence is 12 residues long. From germline, CDR1 is DFQATT and CDR2 SNEGSKA (reference sequence). The germline V and J ends were trimmed by 6 bases and 6 bases, with 13 bases remaining between them. The CDR3 coding sequence is TGCAGTGCCGGGGGACTGTTTGATACGCAGTATTTT. Amino acid sequence: CSAGGLFDTQYF.

V usage is TRBV24-1 and J usage is TRBJ2-3; 14 bases are a match to TRBD2. V lost 1 base, J lost 6 bases, and 5 bases stayed unmatched. Germline CDR1 and CDR2: KGHDR and SFDVKD. The CDR3 is 17 amino acids. The CDR3 bases are TGTGCCACCAGTGATTTCGGGGGACTAGCGGGGGATGATACGCAGTATTTT. It yields the protein CATSDFGGLAGDDTQYF.

This chain uses TRBV12-3 or TRBV12-4 with TRBJ1-5; 9 nucleotides agree with TRBD1. With 5 bases clipped from V and 6 bases from J, the junction kept 11 bases outside the gene matches. The CDR3 spans 16 residues. The CDR3 sequence: CASSEQGAQPGQPQHF. For the CDR3, the DNA is TGTGCCAGCAGTGAACAGGGGGCGCAGCCAGGTCAGCCCCAGCATTTT.

This clonotype was recorded at least ten times. This rearrangement joins TRBV5-1 to TRBJ1-1; TRBD1 might be the D (5 bases). Germline V lookup: CDR1 SGHRS, CDR2 YFSETQ. CDR3 length: 14 amino acids. Trimming removed 0 bases from V and 4 bases from J, with 10 bases in between. The CDR3 loop is CASSLEGRGTEAFF. The CDR3 nucleotides are TGCGCCAGCAGCTTGGAGGGGCGGGGCACTGAAGCTTTCTTT.

Only a few counts were recorded for this clonotype. V and J are TRBV29-1 and TRBJ1-2, with D hard to call. V lost 5 bases to trimming and J lost 7 bases, with 5 bases between them. The CDR3 runs 9 residues. CDR1 is SQVTM, CDR2 ANQGSEA, per germline. CDR3: CSVNIGYTF. The CDR3 bases are TGCAGCGTTAACATTGGCTACACCTTC.

This clonotype was seen only a few times. CDR3 DNA: TGTGCCAGCAGCCAAGCAGGGATGGGCAATCAGCCCCAGCATTTT. This gives the protein CASSQAGMGNQPQHF. The V gene is TRBV3-1, the J gene TRBJ1-5; TRBD1 is a possible D gene (5 bases). The CDR3 has 15 residues. CDR1 and CDR2 from the germline V gene are LGHDT and YNNKEL (reference sequence). V lost 1 base and J lost 2, with 9 bases in between. The full variable domain, completed using reference TRBV3-1 and TRBJ1-5, is DTAVSQTPKYLVTQMGNDKSIKCEQNLGHDTMYWYKQDSKKFLKIMFSYNNKELIINETVPNRFSPKSPDKAHLNLHINSLELGDSAVYFCASSQAGMGNQPQHFGDGTRLSIL.